A selection of T cell receptor beta chains follows, all from one sample in a study of response to subunit inactivated influenza vaccine. TCRdb re-analysed the RT-PCR reads in MiXCR, keeping a single row per CDR3 protein. The sample lists more than 550,000 distinct CDR3 sequences, about 10% seen once, with roughly a tenth in the top ten. The input for sequencing was PBMCs from blood, taken on the day of vaccination. The receptors were sampled from a man between 45 and 60 years old who received an inactivated influenza vaccine. The CDR3 runs from the conserved cysteine through the conserved F or W. Each record gives: V gene, J gene, D gene, clone size, CDR3 protein, CDR3 DNA. A D gene is named only where the DNA matches it firmly. A clone size is listed for some rows: how often the clone was seen (once, few, many), or a class if it is expanded.

v_call: TRBV28
j_call: TRBJ1-6
d_call: -
clone_size: -
cdr3_aa: CASKQGRVSPLHF
cdr3_nt: TGTGCCAGCAAACAGGGACGGGTTTCACCCCTCCACTTT

v_call: TRBV7-2
j_call: TRBJ2-2
d_call: -
clone_size: many
cdr3_aa: CASRMGAGTGELFF
cdr3_nt: TGTGCCAGCAGGATGGGGGCAGGCACCGGGGAGCTGTTTTTT

v_call: TRBV12-3/TRBV12-4
j_call: TRBJ2-3
d_call: TRBD2
clone_size: few
cdr3_aa: CASSFVGGRRDTQYF
cdr3_nt: TGTGCCAGCAGTTTCGTCGGCGGGAGAAGAGATACGCAGTATTTT

v_call: TRBV7-9
j_call: TRBJ1-2
d_call: -
clone_size: few
cdr3_aa: CASSSGLRGYTF
cdr3_nt: TGTGCCAGCAGCTCGGGACTTCGTGGCTACACCTTC

v_call: TRBV15
j_call: TRBJ2-7
d_call: TRBD1
clone_size: few
cdr3_aa: CATSSDRVQDEQYF
cdr3_nt: TGTGCCACCAGCAGTGACAGGGTTCAGGACGAGCAGTACTTC

v_call: TRBV9
j_call: TRBJ2-2
d_call: -
clone_size: few
cdr3_aa: CASSPTTGNTGELFF
cdr3_nt: TGTGCCAGCAGCCCGACGACAGGGAACACCGGGGAGCTGTTTTTT

v_call: TRBV15
j_call: TRBJ2-1
d_call: TRBD2
clone_size: -
cdr3_aa: CATSRARGRAFEQFF
cdr3_nt: TGTGCCACCAGCAGAGCTCGCGGGAGGGCCTTTGAGCAGTTCTTC

v_call: TRBV20-1
j_call: TRBJ2-7
d_call: -
clone_size: many
cdr3_aa: CSADEDSSYEQYF
cdr3_nt: TGCAGTGCTGATGAGGACAGCTCCTACGAGCAGTACTTC

v_call: TRBV7-9
j_call: TRBJ2-1
d_call: TRBD2
clone_size: few
cdr3_aa: CASSLAPWEGPYNEQFF
cdr3_nt: TGTGCCAGCAGCTTAGCCCCGTGGGAGGGGCCCTACAATGAGCAGTTCTTC

v_call: TRBV24-1
j_call: TRBJ2-3
d_call: -
clone_size: -
cdr3_aa: CATSDPRPDTQYF
cdr3_nt: TGTGCCACCAGTGATCCCCGTCCGGATACGCAGTATTTT

v_call: TRBV10-1
j_call: TRBJ2-2
d_call: -
clone_size: -
cdr3_aa: CASSGQAGTGELFF
cdr3_nt: TGCGCCAGCAGTGGACAGGCAGGGACCGGGGAGCTGTTTTTT

v_call: TRBV11-2
j_call: TRBJ1-1
d_call: -
clone_size: many
cdr3_aa: CASSLLTGFRSLNTEAFF
cdr3_nt: TGTGCCAGCAGCCTACTCACGGGCTTCAGAAGCCTGAACACTGAAGCTTTCTTT

v_call: TRBV28
j_call: TRBJ2-7
d_call: -
clone_size: few
cdr3_aa: CASSFGQYSYEQYF
cdr3_nt: TGTGCCAGCAGTTTCGGGCAGTACAGCTACGAGCAGTACTTC

v_call: TRBV5-1
j_call: TRBJ2-5
d_call: -
clone_size: -
cdr3_aa: CASSNTGKSVETQYF
cdr3_nt: TGCGCCAGCAGCAATACAGGGAAATCGGTGGAGACCCAGTACTTC

v_call: TRBV20-1
j_call: TRBJ2-1
d_call: -
clone_size: few
cdr3_aa: CSAPKGISYNEQFF
cdr3_nt: TGCAGTGCCCCGAAAGGGATTTCCTACAATGAGCAGTTCTTC

v_call: TRBV20-1
j_call: TRBJ1-5
d_call: -
clone_size: -
cdr3_aa: CSARGINQPQHF
cdr3_nt: TGCAGTGCTAGGGGTATCAATCAGCCCCAGCATTTT

v_call: TRBV12-3/TRBV12-4
j_call: TRBJ2-1
d_call: -
clone_size: many
cdr3_aa: CATASYNEQFF
cdr3_nt: TGTGCCACTGCTTCCTACAATGAGCAGTTCTTC

v_call: TRBV28
j_call: TRBJ2-2
d_call: -
clone_size: -
cdr3_aa: CASSLLVGGELFF
cdr3_nt: TGTGCCAGCAGTTTATTGGTAGGCGGGGAGCTGTTTTTT

v_call: TRBV20-1
j_call: TRBJ2-7
d_call: TRBD2
clone_size: -
cdr3_aa: CSAPRASGDHEQYF
cdr3_nt: TGCAGTGCTCCCAGAGCCAGCGGGGACCACGAGCAGTACTTC

v_call: TRBV28
j_call: TRBJ2-1
d_call: TRBD1
clone_size: few
cdr3_aa: CASRKTGNNEQFF
cdr3_nt: TGTGCCAGCAGGAAGACAGGGAACAATGAGCAGTTCTTC

v_call: TRBV7-8
j_call: TRBJ2-5
d_call: -
clone_size: -
cdr3_aa: CASSLSPIAPETQYF
cdr3_nt: TGTGCCAGCAGCCTATCTCCAATTGCCCCCGAGACCCAGTACTTC

v_call: TRBV28
j_call: TRBJ2-7
d_call: -
clone_size: -
cdr3_aa: CASSSLAVYSYEQYF
cdr3_nt: TGTGCCAGCAGTTCTTTAGCGGTCTACTCCTACGAGCAGTACTTC

v_call: TRBV15
j_call: TRBJ2-5
d_call: -
clone_size: -
cdr3_aa: CATAHLRPGGTAAQYF
cdr3_nt: TGTGCCACCGCCCACCTACGGCCAGGGGGGACGGCGGCCCAGTACTTC

v_call: TRBV12-3/TRBV12-4
j_call: TRBJ2-5
d_call: -
clone_size: many
cdr3_aa: CASSPGLVQETQYF
cdr3_nt: TGTGCCAGCAGCCCCGGACTGGTCCAAGAGACCCAGTACTTC

v_call: TRBV4-3
j_call: TRBJ2-3
d_call: -
clone_size: many
cdr3_aa: CASSLRPGEADTQYF
cdr3_nt: TGCGCCAGCAGCCTAAGACCAGGGGAGGCAGATACGCAGTATTTT

v_call: TRBV20-1
j_call: TRBJ1-1
d_call: -
clone_size: few
cdr3_aa: CSARGVTEAFF
cdr3_nt: TGCAGTGCTAGGGGGGTGACTGAAGCTTTCTTT

v_call: TRBV12-3/TRBV12-4
j_call: TRBJ2-1
d_call: -
clone_size: many
cdr3_aa: CASSFHSSYNEQFF
cdr3_nt: TGTGCCAGCAGTTTCCACAGCTCCTACAATGAGCAGTTCTTC

v_call: TRBV20-1
j_call: TRBJ2-3
d_call: -
clone_size: few
cdr3_aa: CSARDWGSTDTQYF
cdr3_nt: TGCAGTGCTAGAGATTGGGGCAGCACAGATACGCAGTATTTT

v_call: TRBV9
j_call: TRBJ2-2
d_call: TRBD2
clone_size: many
cdr3_aa: CASSPTSVTGELFF
cdr3_nt: TGTGCCAGCAGCCCTACTAGCGTCACCGGGGAGCTGTTTTTT

v_call: TRBV5-1
j_call: TRBJ2-7
d_call: -
clone_size: many
cdr3_aa: CASSLEGSSYEQYF
cdr3_nt: TGTGCCAGCAGCTTAGAGGGGAGCTCCTACGAGCAGTACTTC

v_call: TRBV12-3/TRBV12-4
j_call: TRBJ2-5
d_call: TRBD1
clone_size: -
cdr3_aa: CASSHRGQGIETQYF
cdr3_nt: TGTGCCAGCAGTCACCGGGGACAGGGGATAGAGACCCAGTACTTC

v_call: TRBV28
j_call: TRBJ2-4
d_call: -
clone_size: -
cdr3_aa: CDSSLLRGSNIQYF
cdr3_nt: TGTGACAGCAGTTTACTCAGGGGCTCAAACATTCAGTACTTC

v_call: TRBV6-2/TRBV6-3
j_call: TRBJ2-2
d_call: -
clone_size: few
cdr3_aa: CASRANTGSTGELFF
cdr3_nt: TGTGCCAGCAGGGCCAATACAGGCTCCACCGGGGAGCTGTTTTTT

v_call: TRBV3-1
j_call: TRBJ2-5
d_call: -
clone_size: -
cdr3_aa: CASSQAGAGTQETQYF
cdr3_nt: TGTGCCAGCAGCCAAGCAGGGGCCGGGACCCAAGAGACCCAGTACTTC

v_call: TRBV29-1
j_call: TRBJ1-1
d_call: -
clone_size: -
cdr3_aa: CSVMDPGGTTEAFF
cdr3_nt: TGCAGCGTTATGGACCCTGGTGGCACCACTGAAGCTTTCTTT

v_call: TRBV12-3/TRBV12-4
j_call: TRBJ2-2
d_call: -
clone_size: few
cdr3_aa: CATTGQNTGELFF
cdr3_nt: TGTGCCACAACGGGACAGAACACCGGGGAGCTGTTTTTT

v_call: TRBV6-5
j_call: TRBJ1-5
d_call: TRBD1
clone_size: -
cdr3_aa: CASSYSQGRQPQHF
cdr3_nt: TGTGCCAGCAGTTACTCACAGGGGAGGCAGCCCCAGCATTTT